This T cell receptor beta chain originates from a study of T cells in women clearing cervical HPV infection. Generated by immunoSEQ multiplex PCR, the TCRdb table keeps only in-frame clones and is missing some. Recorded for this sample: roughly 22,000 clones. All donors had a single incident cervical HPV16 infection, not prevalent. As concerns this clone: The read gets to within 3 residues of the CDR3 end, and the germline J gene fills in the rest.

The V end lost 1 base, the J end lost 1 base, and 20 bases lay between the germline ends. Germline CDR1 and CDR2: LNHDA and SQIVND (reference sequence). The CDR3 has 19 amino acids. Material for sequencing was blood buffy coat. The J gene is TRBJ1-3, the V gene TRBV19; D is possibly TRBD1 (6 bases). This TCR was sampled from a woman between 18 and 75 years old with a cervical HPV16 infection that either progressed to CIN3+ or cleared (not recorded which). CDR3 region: CASSIAGTTGGESGNTIYF. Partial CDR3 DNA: TGTGCCAGTAGTATAGCCGGAACGACAGGAGGGGAATCTGGAAACACC.